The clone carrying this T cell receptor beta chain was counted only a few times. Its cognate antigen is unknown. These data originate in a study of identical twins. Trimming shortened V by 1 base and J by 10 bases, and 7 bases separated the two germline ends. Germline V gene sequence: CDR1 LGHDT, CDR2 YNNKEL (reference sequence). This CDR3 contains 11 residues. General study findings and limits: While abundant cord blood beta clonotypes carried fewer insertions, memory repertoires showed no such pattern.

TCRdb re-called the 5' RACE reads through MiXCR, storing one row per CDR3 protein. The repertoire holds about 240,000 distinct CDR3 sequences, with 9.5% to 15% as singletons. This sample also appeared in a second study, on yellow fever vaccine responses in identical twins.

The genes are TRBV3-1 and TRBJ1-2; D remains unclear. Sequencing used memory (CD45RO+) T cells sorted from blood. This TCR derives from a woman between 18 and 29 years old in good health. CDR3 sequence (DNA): TGTGCCAGCAGCCAAGGATTTTCCTACACCTTC. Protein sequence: CASSQGFSYTF.